Following are 13 T cell receptor beta chains from one sample sequenced in a study of T cell changes during pregnancy in multiple sclerosis. Sequencing used immunoSEQ multiplex PCR; TCRdb keeps in-frame clones, though not all of them. The table has around 37,000 clones, 80% to 95% seen once. The sample in question was CD8+ T cells from peripheral blood mononuclear cells, obtained before pregnancy. These receptors all stem from a female donor with multiple sclerosis, enrolled in a pregnancy study.

CDR3 amino acids: CASSPARGQETQYF. The CDR3, as DNA: TGTGCCAGCTCACCAGCCAGGGGGCAGGAGACCCAGTACTTC. J is TRBJ2-5 and V is TRBV18, with 8 bases matching TRBD1. Germline V gene sequence: CDR1 KGHSH, CDR2 LQKENI. This CDR3 has 14 residues. Trimming cost V 2 bases and J 5 bases; bases outside gene matches: 4.

This chain uses TRBV5-1 with TRBJ2-5; D is unresolved. The CDR3 consists of 12 residues. V lost 4 bases and J 5 bases, leaving 9 bases between the germline ends. Germline CDR1 SGHRS, CDR2 YFSETQ. The CDR3 DNA sequence: TGCGCCAGCAGCGTCCCCGAGGAGACCCAGTACTTC. This translates into CASSVPEETQYF.

CDR3 nucleotide sequence: TGTGCCAGCAGCTTGAACAGGGAGTTCGCTGGAAACACCATATATTTT. This translates into CASSLNREFAGNTIYF. V gene TRBV9 combines with J gene TRBJ1-3; D possibly corresponds to TRBD1 (6 bases). Trimming took 4 bases from V and 2 from J, leaving 16 bases between them. This CDR3 has 16 amino acids. Germline V gene data show CDR1 as SGDLS and CDR2 as YYNGEE.

This rearrangement joins TRBV4-2 to TRBJ2-7; D is possibly TRBD2 (6 bases). The germline V gene has CDR1 LGHNA and CDR2 YNFKEQ. This CDR3 comprises 14 residues. Trimming left V 4 bases short and J 0 bases short, with 10 bases between. The CDR3 nucleotides are TGTGCCAGCAGCCCTAGCGTTCTCTCCTACGAGCAGTACTTC. This gives the protein CASSPSVLSYEQYF.

V gene TRBV7-6 combines with J gene TRBJ2-6, with a possible D match to TRBD1 (6 bases). V was clipped by 2 bases and J by 0 bases, with 17 bases between them. The CDR3 runs 19 residues. CDR1 and CDR2 (germline): SGHVS, FNYEAQ. The CDR3 DNA is TGTGCCAGCAGCTTAATACAGGGAGATATCGGCTCTGGGGCCAACGTCCTGACTTTC. Its protein is CASSLIQGDIGSGANVLTF.

V is TRBV19 and J is TRBJ2-5; D perhaps matches TRBD2 (6 bases). Between the trimmed V and J ends, which lost 9 bases and 4 bases, there was a span of 21 bases. The CDR3 consists of 15 residues. CDR1 is LNHDA and CDR2 is SQIVND in the germline V gene (reference sequence). In DNA form, the CDR3 reads TGTGCCAGCTCCCCACGGGCGGGGAAACGAGAGACCCAGTACTTC. As protein: CASSPRAGKRETQYF.

The V and J genes are TRBV7-9 and TRBJ2-7, with TRBD1 matching over 7 bases. Germline CDR1 reads SEHNR; CDR2 reads FQNEAQ (reference sequence). The CDR3 consists of 16 residues. The trim removed 5 bases at V and 3 bases at J, leaving 13 bases unmatched. CDR3 sequence reads: CASSPIGTASYYEQYF. The CDR3 DNA sequence: TGTGCCAGCAGCCCTATCGGGACAGCTTCCTACTACGAGCAGTACTTC.

V usage is TRBV6-1 and J usage is TRBJ1-5, with D perhaps matching TRBD1 (5 bases). CDR1 and CDR2 (germline): MNHNS, SASEGT. The CDR3 is 13 residues long. V was cut by 2 bases and J by 7 bases, with 9 bases left in between. For the CDR3, the DNA is TGTGCCAGCAGTGAACGGGGGTTGCAGCCCCAGCATTTT. This gives the protein CASSERGLQPQHF.

The chain uses TRBV19 and TRBJ2-2; TRBD1 agrees at 8 bases. CDR1 and CDR2 from the germline V gene are LNHDA and SQIVND (reference sequence). V trimming: 6 bases; J trimming: 4 bases; junction bases outside the gene matches: 10. This CDR3 has 16 amino acids. The CDR3 sequence is CASRSQGALSTGELFF. In nucleotides, the CDR3 is TGTGCCAGTAGGTCCCAGGGGGCTCTAAGCACCGGGGAGCTGTTTTTT.

This clone showed up just a few times. The CDR3: CASSPGEVTQETQYF. The CDR3, as DNA: TGTGCCAGCAGCCCCGGGGAAGTCACGCAAGAGACCCAGTACTTC. This chain joins TRBV2 and TRBJ2-5, with D possibly TRBD2 on 5 matching bases. Looked up from germline, CDR1 is SNHLY and CDR2 is FYNNEI. V was clipped by 6 bases and J by 2 bases, with 16 bases between them. CDR3 length: 15 residues.

The V call is TRBV18, the J call TRBJ1-1; 7 bases line up with TRBD1. The CDR3 covers 16 residues. Per the germline V gene, CDR1 is KGHSH and CDR2 is LQKENI. The J segment lost 4 bases and the V segment lost 0 bases, leaving 8 bases of the junction unmatched. The CDR3 protein is CASSPPGRGLGTEAFF. The CDR3 DNA sequence: TGTGCCAGCTCACCACCGGGAAGGGGGCTAGGCACTGAAGCTTTCTTT.

The V and J genes are TRBV19 and TRBJ2-3; 12 bases map to TRBD1. The CDR3 totals 16 residues. From germline, CDR1 is LNHDA and CDR2 SQIVND (reference sequence). V was clipped by 7 bases and J by 2 bases; unmatched bases: 7. The CDR3 DNA reads as TGTGCCAGTACCTCCCGGGACAGGGGGCCCACAGATACGCAGTATTTT. This sequence encodes CASTSRDRGPTDTQYF.

This rearrangement joins TRBV27 to TRBJ2-7; tentative D call: TRBD2 (5 bases). The CDR3 extends over 14 amino acids. V lost 0 bases and J lost 0, with 6 bases in between. Germline assignment: CDR1 MNHEY and CDR2 SMNVEV (reference sequence). The CDR3 DNA sequence: TGTGCCAGCAGTTTATCCGAGGGCTCCTACGAGCAGTACTTC. Translation: CASSLSEGSYEQYF.